What follows describes a single T cell receptor beta chain. This clonotype occurred many times. The antigen it recognizes is unknown. It has no much larger one-base neighbor in the sample; base qualities were not kept. The germline V gene provides CDR1 SGHAT and CDR2 FQNNGV. The CDR3 holds 19 amino acids from the cysteine to the phenylalanine. Only the CDR3 DNA is retained, 57 bases long and in frame from the first base. V has 4 bases trimmed and J has 5 bases trimmed; junction bases matching no gene number 15. For the sorted-subset TCR libraries, the starting material was some 940,000 sorted CD4+ or CD8+ T cells. PBMCs were separated from peripheral blood using Ficoll-Hypaque density gradient centrifugation and then cryopreserved in liquid nitrogen. The study also sequenced paired sorted CD4+ and CD8+ subsets from healthy controls, HAM/TSP patients and MS patients. cDNA synthesis used template-switch 5'RACE with a primer carrying a 10-nucleotide random unique molecular identifier tagging each TCR transcript. Every sequencing run covered 15-18 subjects and yielded more than 160 million TCR-beta sequences. Total RNA was extracted with the RNeasy kit. The KAPA Real-time Library Amplification kit was used to amplify TCR-beta VDJ regions with primers for the TCR constant region and the 5'RACE anchor. A first PCR added sample indexes and Illumina adaptors, and a second PCR then raised library yield. After purification with Ampure beads, the TCR product of roughly 650 bp was size-selected on a 2% E-gel SizeSelection system. Before pooling, libraries had their quality checked on a Bioanalyzer, their concentration measured with Qubit, and their quantity determined with the Kapa Library Quantification kit. Libraries were sequenced paired-end 2 x 150 bp on an Illumina HiSeq 2500. To increase sequence diversity, about 25-31% phiX was spiked into each library pool. In the paper's pipeline: Quality-filtered reads were processed with the UMI-based MiGEC pipeline, and over 90% of raw TCR sequences were removed by the MiGEC pipeline during error correction. VDJ genes were aligned to IMGT germline references, and each clonotype was defined by a unique CDR3 amino acid sequence together with V-J genes. VDJtools evaluated clonal expansion, Shannon diversity and CDR3 relatedness (CalcPairwiseDistances, ClusterSamples); CLCbio workbench built phylogenetic trees. Using coefficient-of-variation modelling across technical triplicates, the study counted a clone as expanded if it had at least 8 unique UMIs. The raw public reads went through TCRdb reprocessing: fastp at Q25, MiXCR clone calling, in-frame beta chains kept. When rows share a CDR3 protein, they turn into one entry using the most common DNA and genes. Clone size and V and J calls follow TCRdb, not the original study. The sample includes more than 40,000 distinct CDR3 sequences, with roughly 15% observed a single time. The top ten hold approximately 3.6% of the sample.

These data belong to a study of neurological immune-mediated disorders (dated by TCRdb to between 2019 and 2020). Concerning the study at large: Peripheral blood TCR-beta repertoires from HTLV-I-associated myelopathy (HAM/TSP) patients, multiple sclerosis patients and healthy controls were compared by UMI-based sequencing. The cohort comprised approximately 67 subjects: approximately 15 HAM/TSP patients, some 35 multiple sclerosis patients and approximately 20 healthy controls. Alongside PBMC samples, the set of some 100 TCR-beta libraries contained longitudinal samples, technical triplicates, and paired CD4+ and CD8+ T-cell subsets that had been sorted.

Overall study results and their limits: TCR clonal expansion was greatest in HAM/TSP patients and smallest in MS patients, who ranked below even healthy controls. No identical CDR3 amino acid sequences were shared among expanded clones across subjects, suggesting private TCR-beta repertoires in all groups.

The chain links TRBV11-2 with TRBJ2-2; 11 middle bases align to TRBD1. The sequencing input was CD4+ T cells from blood. This clonotype was sampled from a woman aged 55-70 years with HTLV-1-associated myelopathy (HAM/TSP). The sequenced DNA: TGTGCCAGCAGCTCGGAGACATGGACAGGGGGCGAGGGAACCGGGGAGCTGTTTTTT. This gives the protein CASSSETWTGGEGTGELFF.